The 18 T cell receptor beta chains presented below share a single source sample, sequenced in a study of shared clonotypes between healthy human individuals. The data were produced by immunoSEQ multiplex PCR, yet TCRdb's version contains in-frame clones alone and is incomplete. This sample has 500,000 to 650,000 clones, with around 80% found just once. Sequenced input: PBMCs. The receptors stem from a woman between 40 and 50 years old in good health. Some clones in this sample may be carry-over from other donors' samples.

The chain employs TRBV28 and TRBJ2-5; D gene unclear. Trimming took 2 bases from V and 5 from J, leaving 9 bases between them. This CDR3 is 13 amino acids long. Per the germline V gene, CDR1 is MDHEN and CDR2 is SYDVKM. The CDR3 here is CASSLVSPETQYF. The CDR3 region has the DNA TGTGCCAGCAGTTTAGTCTCCCCCGAGACCCAGTACTTC. The complete variable domain, with remaining parts taken from reference TRBV28 and TRBJ2-5, reads DVKVTQSSRYLVKRTGEKVFLECVQDMDHENMFWYRQDPGLGLRLIYFSYDVKMKEKGDIPEGYSVSREKKERFSLILESASTNQTSMYLCASSLVSPETQYFGPGTRLLVL.

As concerns this clone: One end of the junction is discordant with germline, which a read error may explain. The gene calls are TRBV6-6 and TRBJ1-4; D is unclear. Germline CDR1 and CDR2: MNHNY and SVGAGI (reference sequence). This CDR3 has 14 residues. As DNA, the CDR3 is TGTGCCATCAGTGAGCGGGGAACTAATGAAAAACTGTTTTTT. This encodes CAISERGTNEKLFF.

V usage is TRBV9 and J usage is TRBJ2-2; possible D gene TRBD1, 7 bases. The CDR3 is made up of 17 amino acids. Trimming pared 3 bases from V and 5 bases from J, leaving 20 bases between. The germline V gene encodes CDR1 SGDLS and CDR2 YYNGEE. The CDR3 loop reads CASSAWRRGLGTGELFF. CDR3 nucleotides: TGTGCCAGCAGCGCTTGGAGGAGGGGGCTAGGGACCGGGGAGCTGTTTTTT.

This clone was found a few times. The chain links TRBV10-3 to TRBJ2-7, with D possibly matching TRBD2 (7 bases). The V gene's germline CDR1 is ENHRY and CDR2 SYGVKD. The CDR3 sequence is 17 residues long. V gave up 0 bases and J gave up 6 bases, with 21 bases separating them. The CDR3 sequence: CAISESGGQGSLSEQYF. The DNA for the CDR3 is TGTGCCATCAGTGAGTCGGGAGGGCAGGGGTCATTATCCGAGCAGTACTTC.

J is TRBJ1-1 and V is TRBV2, with D possibly being TRBD1 (5 bases). The CDR3 runs to 14 residues. In germline, CDR1 is SNHLY, CDR2 FYNNEI. Deletions cut 5 bases from V and 2 bases from J, with 12 bases between. The DNA of the CDR3 is TGTGCCAGCAGTCGGGGCCACGCCAACACTGAAGCTTTCTTT. The encoded protein is CASSRGHANTEAFF.

The chain combines TRBV5-1 with TRBJ2-5, with D perhaps TRBD2 (6 bases). This CDR3 is 15 amino acids long. The V gene lost 0 bases and the J gene lost 2 bases, with 11 bases spanning the gap. The V gene's germline CDR1 is SGHRS and CDR2 YFSETQ. DNA for the CDR3: TGCGCCAGCAGCTTGGTTCCCAGCGGGCAAGAGACCCAGTACTTC. It translates to CASSLVPSGQETQYF.

This rearrangement joins TRBV7-9 to TRBJ2-3; D gene unclear. CDR3 length equals 14 residues. Between the trimmed V and J ends, which lost 3 bases and 4 bases, there was a span of 11 bases. The germline gives CDR1 SEHNR, CDR2 FQNEAQ (reference sequence). The CDR3 protein is CASSFERLADTQYF. The CDR3 region has the DNA TGTGCCAGCAGCTTCGAAAGACTGGCAGATACGCAGTATTTT. Full variable domain (rest looked up from reference TRBV7-9 and TRBJ2-3): DTGVSQNPRHKITKRGQNVTFRCDPISEHNRLYWYRQTLGQGPEFLTYFQNEAQLEKSRLLSDRFSAERPKGSFSTLEIQRTEQGDSAMYLCASSFERLADTQYFGPGTRLTVL.

The chain combines TRBV29-1 with TRBJ2-5, with unresolved D. With the DNA end fitting TRBJ2-7 better, the J assignment may be wrong. CDR3 size: 11 residues. Per the germline V gene, CDR1 is SQVTM and CDR2 is ANQGSEA. CDR3 coding DNA: TGCAGCGTTGTTAGTACCCTCGAGCAGTACTTC. Translating it yields CSVVSTLEQYF.

Details on this clone: A read error is possible here, since a much larger clone lies one base away. The CDR3 sequence is CASSGAAYEQYF. CDR3 sequence (DNA): TGTGCCAGCAGTGGGGCCGCCTACGAGCAGTACTTC. This chain joins TRBV2 and TRBJ2-7; D not certain. Germline V lookup: CDR1 SNHLY, CDR2 FYNNEI. The length of the CDR3 is 12 residues. V lost 4 bases and J lost 2, with 6 bases in between. Supplemented by reference TRBV2 and TRBJ2-7, the full variable domain reads EPEVTQTPSHQVTQMGQEVILRCVPISNHLYFYWYRQILGQKVEFLVSFYNNEISEKSEIFDDQFSVERPDGSNFTLKIRSTKLEDSAMYFCASSGAAYEQYFGPGTRLTVT.

This clone was counted between two and nine times. The V call is TRBV19, the J call TRBJ1-1, with 7 bases fitting TRBD1. Germline V lookup: CDR1 LNHDA, CDR2 SQIVND (reference sequence). The junction had 6 bases not matched to a gene; V was cut back by 5 bases and J by 6 bases. The CDR3 runs to 13 residues. In DNA form, the CDR3 reads TGTGCCAGTAGTGAAGGGGGCGCCTCTGAAGCTTTCTTT. Protein product: CASSEGGASEAFF. Variable domain in full (rest from reference TRBV19 and TRBJ1-1): DGGITQSPKYLFRKEGQNVTLSCEQNLNHDAMYWYRQDPGQGLRLIYYSQIVNDFQKGDIAEGYSVSREKKESFPLTVTSAQKNPTAFYLCASSEGGASEAFFGQGTRLTVV.

CDR3 region: CASSLKGGKPGFGELFF. The CDR3 DNA sequence: TGTGCCAGCAGCTTGAAGGGGGGGAAGCCTGGGTTCGGGGAGCTGTTTTTT. The V and J genes are TRBV5-4 and TRBJ2-2, with a tentative D call TRBD2 (7 bases). Trimming removed 1 base from V and 7 bases from J, with 20 bases in between. The CDR3 has 17 residues. In germline, CDR1 is SGHNT, CDR2 YYREEE (reference sequence).

This clone appeared a few times. The rearrangement uses TRBV7-2 and TRBJ2-2; D remains unclear. Germline loops: CDR1 SGHTA, CDR2 FQGNSA. V dropped 5 bases and J dropped 0 bases, with 7 bases sitting between them. The CDR3 length is 14 residues. The CDR3 here is CASSAPANTGELFF. CDR3 DNA: TGTGCCAGCAGCGCCCCCGCGAACACCGGGGAGCTGTTTTTT.

CDR3 sequence: CASSLGTSGSTQYF. The CDR3, as DNA: TGTGCCAGCAGCTTAGGGACTAGCGGGTCCACGCAGTATTTT. This sequence joins TRBV11-2 and TRBJ2-3; 11 nucleotides align to TRBD2. With V trimmed by 1 base and J by 9 bases, 3 bases remained unmatched. The V gene's germline CDR1 is SGHAT and CDR2 FQNNGV. This CDR3 contains 14 residues.

The chain combines TRBV6-5 with TRBJ2-7; perhaps TRBD2 as D (6 bases). This CDR3 spans 13 amino acids. Germline V CDR1 and CDR2: MNHEY, SVGAGI. V was cut by 2 bases and J by 3 bases, with 8 bases left in between. This CDR3 is CASSYDGGYEQYF. For the CDR3, the DNA is TGTGCCAGCAGTTACGACGGGGGCTACGAGCAGTACTTC.

A few counts support this clone. Here the CDR3 reads CASSLGGGDTDTQYF. The CDR3 coding sequence is TGTGCCAGCAGCTTAGGCGGGGGAGACACAGATACGCAGTATTTT. The chain links TRBV7-9 to TRBJ2-3; 7 nucleotides match TRBD2. The J segment lost 2 bases and the V segment lost 1 base, leaving 3 bases of the junction unmatched. The CDR3 extends over 15 amino acids. Germline assignment: CDR1 SEHNR and CDR2 FQNEAQ (reference sequence).

This chain uses TRBV29-1 with TRBJ2-7; D gene ambiguous. The CDR3 has 13 amino acids. The ends were cut back, 4 bases at V and 0 bases at J, with 10 bases in the middle. Per germline, CDR1 SQVTM and CDR2 ANQGSEA. CDR3: CSVVIRSSYEQYF. Here the CDR3 DNA reads TGCAGCGTTGTTATTAGAAGCTCCTACGAGCAGTACTTC.

The chain uses TRBV10-2 and TRBJ2-1, with TRBD2 as a possible D gene (5 bases). This CDR3 comprises 14 residues. Germline assignment: CDR1 WSHSY and CDR2 SAAADI. Trimming left V 9 bases short and J 8 bases short, with 20 bases between. The CDR3 DNA reads as TGCGCCAGTAAACTAGAGAGGGCACTATATGAGCAGTTCTTC. Amino acids: CASKLERALYEQFF.

J is TRBJ2-5 and V is TRBV29-1, with 9 bases matching TRBD2. V lost 4 bases to trimming and J lost 5 bases; unmatched junction nucleotides: 8. Germline V lookup: CDR1 SQVTM, CDR2 ANQGSEA. The CDR3 is 14 amino acids. CDR3 sequence (DNA): TGCAGCGTTGGAGGGGTCCTAGCGGGGGAGACCCAGTACTTC. Translated, it gives CSVGGVLAGETQYF.